Given below is one TCR beta chain in context. The antigen remains undetermined. This CDR3 region has 16 residues. Unmatched junction bases numbered 7, after V lost 4 bases and J lost 3 bases. The source of the sample is a study of cytomegalovirus exposure and HLA in healthy donors. In the study overall: Earlier, some 200 million T cells were analyzed, and over 95 million unique TCR beta sequences were found among them.

Vbeta (60) and Jbeta (13) primers were used in the PCR. Measured with immunoSEQ multiplex PCR; TCRdb has only the in-frame clones, and not every one. The table has 200,000 to 300,000 clones, approximately 84% seen once; the top ten hold 1.5% to 2.5%. Study results and caveats: Associated with HLA alleles at 0.05 false discovery rate in a later analysis were approximately 17,000 TCR beta sequences. It emerged from a later analysis that several of the most significant clusters appeared to be linked to common viral pathogens.

The sequence derives from a woman aged 40 to 50 in good health and CMV-seropositive. Sample: PBMCs. The chain links TRBV5-3 to TRBJ2-7; 13 nucleotides agree with TRBD2. TRBV5-3 is designated an ORF whose function remains uncertain. For the CDR3, the DNA is TGTGCCAGAAGCAGCACCGGGACTAGCGGGGACTACGAGCAGTACTTC. This translates into CARSSTGTSGDYEQYF.